Presented here are 22 T cell receptor beta chains from one specimen sequenced in a study of blood T cell repertoires in COVID-19 (dated by TCRdb to the early 2020s). Libraries were made using the immunoSEQ multiplex PCR assay. This is the immuneACCESS table as TCRdb keeps it, with only in-frame sequences that have V and J called. A part of the clones is gone; compared with another copy, unresolved V genes explain less than half, and the rest is unexplained. Recorded for this sample are about 130,000 clones; approximately 90% of them occurred a single time. About 2% of the sample lies in the top ten. Material: peripheral blood. The receptors derive from a man in his fifties or sixties with COVID-19, enrolled during active disease.

The V call is TRBV6-5, the J call TRBJ2-2; 11 nucleotides align to TRBD1. The germline V gene encodes CDR1 MNHEY and CDR2 SVGAGI. This CDR3 comprises 15 residues. The ends lost 7 bases at V and 5 bases at J; junction bases unmatched: 6. CDR3 sequence (DNA): TGTGCCAGCACTGGGACAGGGGGGATAACCGGGGAGCTGTTTTTT. Residues: CASTGTGGITGELFF.

The chain joins TRBV9 to TRBJ2-1; 11 nucleotides line up with TRBD2. Germline V gene sequence: CDR1 SGDLS, CDR2 YYNGEE. The CDR3 has 16 residues. The V segment lost 4 bases and the J segment 4 bases; nucleotides outside the gene matches: 7. The chain's CDR3 is CASSPSGTSGYNEQFF. The CDR3 coding sequence is TGTGCCAGCAGCCCCTCCGGGACTAGCGGTTACAATGAGCAGTTCTTC. The full variable domain, in which reference TRBV9 and TRBJ2-1 provide the parts outside the CDR3, is DSGVTQTPKHLITATGQRVTLRCSPRSGDLSVYWYQQSLDQGLQFLIQYYNGEERAKGNILERFSAQQFPDLHSELNLSSLELGDSALYFCASSPSGTSGYNEQFFGPGTRLTVL.

The chain carries TRBV5-5 and TRBJ1-1, with TRBD1 matching 8 bases. The CDR3 totals 16 residues. From germline, CDR1 is SGHKS and CDR2 YYEKEE (reference sequence). J lost 3 bases, V lost 2 bases, and 9 bases had no gene match. CDR3 amino acids: CASSLSGGGWYTEAFF. The CDR3 DNA is TGTGCCAGCAGCTTATCAGGGGGCGGTTGGTACACTGAAGCTTTCTTT.

V and J are TRBV5-1 and TRBJ2-3; TRBD1 matches at 11 bases. The CDR3 consists of 16 residues. The junction had 8 bases not matched to a gene; V was cut back by 4 bases and J by 4 bases. Germline CDR1 is SGHRS and CDR2 is YFSETQ. The CDR3 DNA is TGCGCCAGCAGCGTCCGGGACAGGGGGTTCCCAGATACGCAGTATTTT. Protein product: CASSVRDRGFPDTQYF. The variable domain in full, completed from reference TRBV5-1 and TRBJ2-3, reads KAGVTQTPRYLIKTRGQQVTLSCSPISGHRSVSWYQQTPGQGLQFLFEYFSETQRNKGNFPGRFSGRQFSNSRSEMNVSTLELGDSALYLCASSVRDRGFPDTQYFGPGTRLTVL.

The chain links TRBV5-4 to TRBJ2-7; 13 positions agree with TRBD2. Germline assignment: CDR1 SGHNT and CDR2 YYREEE (reference sequence). The CDR3 runs 14 residues. The trim removed 0 bases at V and 12 bases at J, leaving 6 bases unmatched. The CDR3 loop is CASSLAGTSGNRYF. The CDR3 DNA is TGTGCCAGCAGCTTGGCTGGGACTAGCGGGAATCGGTACTTC. Full variable domain (remainder filled in from reference TRBV5-4 and TRBJ2-7): ETGVTQSPTHLIKTRGQQVTLRCSSQSGHNTVSWYQQALGQGPQFIFQYYREEENGRGNFPPRFSGLQFPNYSSELNVNALELDDSALYLCASSLAGTSGNRYFGPGTRLTVT.

A few counts support this clone. The chain recombines TRBV10-3 with TRBJ2-5; D remains ambiguous. V was shortened by 6 bases and J by 3 bases, with 8 bases between the two germline ends. This CDR3 region has 12 residues. The germline CDR1 and CDR2 sequences are ENHRY and SYGVKD. The CDR3 region is CAIRTREETQYF. CDR3 DNA sequence: TGTGCCATCAGGACCCGGGAAGAGACCCAGTACTTC.

The chain uses TRBV6-5 and TRBJ2-2; TRBD2 matches 7 bases. V was pared by 6 bases and J by 7 bases, with 8 bases of the junction left unmatched. This CDR3 has 14 amino acids. Germline CDR1 is MNHEY and CDR2 is SVGAGI. As DNA, the CDR3 is TGTGCCAGCAGGGGAGCGGGATTTGGCGGGGAGCTGTTTTTT. Translating gives CASRGAGFGGELFF.

This clone has just a few counts. J is TRBJ1-5 and V is TRBV6-2 or TRBV6-3; maybe TRBD1 (5 bases). CDR1 and CDR2 (germline): MNHEY, SVGEGT. CDR3 size: 14 residues. V was shortened by 7 bases and J by 5 bases, with 15 bases between the two germline ends. The CDR3, as DNA: TGTGCCAGCACCCCGATGCAGGGATATCAGCCCCAGCATTTT. Translating it yields CASTPMQGYQPQHF.

This chain links TRBV9 with TRBJ2-5, with TRBD2 identical over 14 bases. Germline CDR1 SGDLS, CDR2 YYNGEE. V lost 0 bases and J lost 5; bases outside the gene matches: 6. This CDR3 spans 17 amino acids. CDR3 protein: CASSVVSTSGRGETQYF. In nucleotides, the CDR3 is TGTGCCAGCAGCGTAGTCTCGACTAGCGGGAGGGGTGAGACCCAGTACTTC.

This chain uses TRBV27 with TRBJ1-1, with TRBD1 identical over 7 bases. Per the germline V gene, CDR1 is MNHEY and CDR2 is SMNVEV (reference sequence). J lost 7 bases, V lost 5 bases, and 13 bases had no gene match. The CDR3 covers 15 residues. The CDR3 here is CASSPLQGHPVEAFF. The CDR3 coding sequence is TGTGCCAGCAGTCCGTTACAGGGGCACCCAGTTGAAGCTTTCTTT.

The chain combines TRBV30 with TRBJ1-5; TRBD1 is a possible D gene (5 bases). The CDR3 is 14 residues long. The V gene lost 3 bases and the J gene lost 3 bases, with 12 bases spanning the gap. CDR1 is GTSNPN and CDR2 is SVGIG in the germline V gene (reference sequence). DNA for the CDR3: TGTGCCTGGAGCAAAACAGGAGACAATCAGCCCCAGCATTTT. Protein: CAWSKTGDNQPQHF.

The chain has TRBV5-6 and TRBJ1-1; 7 nucleotides agree with TRBD1. CDR3 length: 16 residues. The germline V gene has CDR1 SGHDT and CDR2 YYEEEE. The V segment lost 3 bases and the J segment 0 bases; nucleotides outside the gene matches: 8. The CDR3 is CASSYGTAIMNTEAFF. The CDR3 DNA sequence: TGTGCCAGCAGCTACGGGACAGCTATAATGAACACTGAAGCTTTCTTT.

The chain links TRBV21-1 to TRBJ2-7; the D call TRBD2 from the table was never checked on the DNA. TRBV21-1 is deemed a pseudogene. This CDR3 contains 16 residues. The CDR3 reads CASSKSRESISYEQYF. In nucleotides, the CDR3 is TGTGCCAGCAGCAAATCACGGGAGTCAATCTCCTACGAGCAGTACTTC.

The chain employs TRBV28 and TRBJ2-3, with D perhaps matching TRBD2 (6 bases). Germline V gene sequence: CDR1 MDHEN, CDR2 SYDVKM. The V and J ends lost 4 bases and 0 bases respectively, with 20 bases between them. The CDR3 has 18 residues. CDR3 sequence reads: CASSSIISGSSSTDTQYF. The CDR3 DNA reads as TGTGCCAGCAGTTCTATCATTAGCGGATCCTCTAGCACAGATACGCAGTATTTT.

V gene TRBV6-1 combines with J gene TRBJ1-5, with TRBD1 as a possible D gene (6 bases). The ends were cut back, 3 bases at V and 7 bases at J, with 13 bases in the middle. Germline loops: CDR1 MNHNS, CDR2 SASEGT. This CDR3 region has 14 residues. Here the CDR3 reads CASSEVGQGQPQHF. CDR3 DNA sequence: TGTGCCAGCAGTGAGGTGGGGCAGGGGCAGCCCCAGCATTTT.

The V gene is TRBV19, the J gene TRBJ2-1; D remains ambiguous. Trimming took off 2 bases at V and 4 bases at J, with 6 bases between the two ends. The CDR3 has 13 residues. Germline-derived CDR1 and CDR2 are LNHDA and SQIVND (reference sequence). CDR3 protein: CASSISIYNEQFF. For the CDR3, the DNA is TGTGCCAGTAGTATAAGCATTTACAATGAGCAGTTCTTC.

This chain links TRBV9 with TRBJ2-3; TRBD2 matches at 8 bases. V was pared by 0 bases and J by 1 base, with 4 bases of the junction left unmatched. CDR1 is SGDLS and CDR2 is YYNGEE in the germline V gene. The CDR3 spans 16 residues. The CDR3 sequence: CASSVGTAGGTDTQYF. As DNA, the CDR3 is TGTGCCAGCAGCGTAGGAACAGCGGGAGGCACAGATACGCAGTATTTT.

The chain is built from TRBV9 and TRBJ2-5, with 7 bases lining up with TRBD2. V lost 4 bases, J lost 2 bases, and 8 bases stayed unmatched. This CDR3 region has 15 residues. In germline, CDR1 is SGDLS, CDR2 YYNGEE. CDR3 amino acids: CASSLGVGGQETQYF. CDR3 in DNA: TGTGCCAGCAGCTTGGGTGTGGGGGGGCAAGAGACCCAGTACTTC.

This chain joins TRBV4-3 and TRBJ2-1; TRBD2 is a possible D gene (6 bases). The CDR3 length is 16 residues. Germline-derived CDR1 and CDR2 are LGHNA and YSLEER. Trimming cost V 0 bases and J 6 bases, with 15 bases left between them. The DNA for the CDR3 is TGCGCCAGCAGCCAAGAGAGGGCCGGGAGACGCAATGAGCAGTTCTTC. It translates to CASSQERAGRRNEQFF.

V gene TRBV25-1 combines with J gene TRBJ2-2, with 7 positions matching TRBD2. Germline CDR1 MGHDK, CDR2 SYGVNS. With V trimmed by 8 bases and J by 4 bases, 7 bases remained unmatched. The length of the CDR3 is 14 residues. The CDR3 is CASEREGRTGELFF. The CDR3 DNA is TGTGCCAGCGAGAGGGAGGGCCGCACCGGGGAGCTGTTTTTT.

The chain is built from TRBV7-3 and TRBJ2-3; 11 bases are shared with TRBD2. There are 16 residues in the CDR3. Trimming removed 4 bases from V and 3 bases from J; junction bases left unmatched: 6. The germline V gene encodes CDR1 SGHTA and CDR2 FQGTGA. CDR3 amino acids: CASSSGASGRTDTQYF. In DNA, the CDR3 is TGTGCCAGCAGCTCAGGGGCTAGCGGGAGGACAGATACGCAGTATTTT.

The V and J genes are TRBV23-1 and TRBJ1-1; possibly TRBD1 for D (6 bases). Being an ORF, TRBV23-1 has a function that is uncertain. V was cut by 3 bases and J by 4 bases, with 15 bases left in between. This CDR3 has 15 amino acids. The DNA for the CDR3 is TGCGCCAGCAGTCACCTAGGGGGGGGCGGCACTGAAGCTTTCTTT. It translates to CASSHLGGGGTEAFF.